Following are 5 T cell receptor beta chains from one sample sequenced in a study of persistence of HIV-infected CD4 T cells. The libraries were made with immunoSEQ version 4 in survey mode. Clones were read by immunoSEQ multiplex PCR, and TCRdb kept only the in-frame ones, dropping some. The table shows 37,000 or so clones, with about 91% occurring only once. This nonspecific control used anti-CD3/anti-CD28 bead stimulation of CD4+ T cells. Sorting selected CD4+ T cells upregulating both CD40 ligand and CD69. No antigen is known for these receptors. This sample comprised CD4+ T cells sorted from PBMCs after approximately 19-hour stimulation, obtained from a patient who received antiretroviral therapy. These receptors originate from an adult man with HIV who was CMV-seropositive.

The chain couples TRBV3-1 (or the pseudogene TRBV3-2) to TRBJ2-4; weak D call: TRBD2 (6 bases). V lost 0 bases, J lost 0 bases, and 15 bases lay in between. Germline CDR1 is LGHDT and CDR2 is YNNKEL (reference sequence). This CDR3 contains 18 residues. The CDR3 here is CASSQDYGGILAKNIQYF. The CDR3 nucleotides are TGTGCCAGCAGCCAAGATTACGGGGGAATACTAGCCAAAAACATTCAGTACTTC.

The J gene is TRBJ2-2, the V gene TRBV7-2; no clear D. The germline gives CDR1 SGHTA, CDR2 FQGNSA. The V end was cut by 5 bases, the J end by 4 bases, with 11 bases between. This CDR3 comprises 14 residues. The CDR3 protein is CASSRAAFTGELFF. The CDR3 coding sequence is TGTGCCAGCAGCAGGGCGGCTTTCACCGGGGAGCTGTTTTTT.

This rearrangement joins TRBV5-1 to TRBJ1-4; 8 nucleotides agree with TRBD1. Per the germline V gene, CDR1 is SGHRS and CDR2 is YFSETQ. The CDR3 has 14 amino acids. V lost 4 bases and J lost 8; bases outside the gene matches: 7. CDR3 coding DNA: TGCGCCAGCAGCCACGGACAGGGCGGGGAAAAACTGTTTTTT. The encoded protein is CASSHGQGGEKLFF.

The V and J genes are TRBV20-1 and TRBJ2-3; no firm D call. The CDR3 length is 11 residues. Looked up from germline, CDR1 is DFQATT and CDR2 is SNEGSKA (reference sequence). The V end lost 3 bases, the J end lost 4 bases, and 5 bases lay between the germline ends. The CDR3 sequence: CSARIPDTQYF. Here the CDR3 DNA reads TGCAGTGCTAGGATCCCAGATACGCAGTATTTT.

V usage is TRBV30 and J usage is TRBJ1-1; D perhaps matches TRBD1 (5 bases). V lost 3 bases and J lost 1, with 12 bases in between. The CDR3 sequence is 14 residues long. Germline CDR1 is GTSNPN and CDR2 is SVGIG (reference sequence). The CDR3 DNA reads TGTGCCTGGAGCCCGGGGGTCCCGAACACTGAAGCTTTCTTT. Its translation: CAWSPGVPNTEAFF.